This TCR beta chain was sequenced for a study of T-cell reconstitution after alpha-beta-depleted transplantation in children. Whole-study findings and limits: The authors attributed T-cell counts and diversity one year after transplant mostly to newly produced T cells.

This clonotype was found many times. Antigen unknown. During its preparation, the TCRbeta library received unique molecular identifiers. MiXCR, applied by TCRdb to the PCR reads, yields one record per CDR3 protein. Among roughly 670,000 distinct CDR3 sequences listed, roughly 13% were seen once. V shed 4 bases and J shed 0 bases, with 13 bases lying between them. Germline loops: CDR1 SGDLS, CDR2 YYNGEE. CDR3 size: 15 residues. The specimen comprised PBMCs, sampled before TCRalphabeta/CD19-depleted stem cell transplant. The clonotype comes from a girl aged 2 to 10 with congenital amegakaryocytic thrombocytopenia, due to receive a stem cell transplant. V gene TRBV9 combines with J gene TRBJ1-1; D gene unclear. CDR3 amino acids: CASSPATALNTEAFF. DNA of the CDR3: TGTGCCAGCAGCCCGGCCACAGCGTTGAACACTGAAGCTTTCTTT.